This entry describes one T cell receptor delta chain. A far larger clone is one nucleotide away, so this likely arose from a read error. CDR3 length equals 14 residues. Looked up from germline, CDR1 is GEAIGNYY and CDR2 is EKD. The sample originates from a study of gamma-delta T cells after stem cell transplantation. TCRdb reprocessed the RT-PCR reads through CATT. The sample contains thousands of delta-chain clones, roughly 24% of which appear only once. The TCR originated in a human donor. It is not recorded whose cells these are; they may come from a transplant donor. Sequencing was carried out using gamma-delta T cells. The rearrangement joins TRDV2 to TRDJ1, with 11 bases aligning to TRDD3. This CDR3 reads CASDTVGDTDKLIF. The CDR3 nucleotides are TGTGCCAGTGACACCGTGGGGGATACGGATAAACTCATCTTT.